A selection of T cell receptor beta chains follows, all from one sample in a study of shared clonotypes between healthy human individuals. The repertoire was sequenced with immunoSEQ multiplex PCR; TCRdb's copy has only in-frame clones and lacks some. The table records about 490,000 clones, 81% of them present only once. The material sequenced was PBMCs. Receptors originate from a woman aged 40 to 50 in good health. Some clones in this sample may be carry-over from other donors' samples. Both conserved end residues are part of each CDR3. The order of the fields is V gene, D gene, clone size, J gene, CDR3 DNA, CDR3 protein. D genes are given only for firm matches. Clone size appears in some rows only: once, few, many, or a class for an expanded clone.

TRBV19	TRBD2	.	TRBJ2-7	TGTGCCAGTAGTGCGGGAGGGCATTCGAGGGAGCAGTACTTC	CASSAGGHSREQYF
TRBV6-1	.	.	TRBJ2-5	TGTGCCAGCAGTGACCAGGACGGGATCTCGGAGACCCAGTACTTC	CASSDQDGISETQYF
TRBV30	TRBD1	.	TRBJ2-7	TGTGCCTGGACCAGGGGGCAAGATCCACCTTACGAGCAGTACTTC	CAWTRGQDPPYEQYF
TRBV7-6	TRBD2	.	TRBJ2-2	TGTGCCAGCAGCGACGGGACTAGCGGGAGTGGTACCGGGGAGCTGTTTTTT	CASSDGTSGSGTGELFF
TRBV6-5	TRBD2	once	TRBJ2-7	TGTGCCAGCAGTCCGGGGGGACTAGCATCCTACGAGCAGTACTTC	CASSPGGLASYEQYF
TRBV11-3	.	.	TRBJ2-7	TGTGCCAGCAGCCCCAGGGACCGGTCCTACGAGCAGTACTTC	CASSPRDRSYEQYF
TRBV28	.	once	TRBJ1-1	TGTGCCAGCAGTTTATGGTCAGGGGACACTGAAGCTTTCTTT	CASSLWSGDTEAFF
TRBV28	.	once	TRBJ2-3	TGTGCCAGCAGTTTAATAGGAATGTTGGATACGCAGTATTTT	CASSLIGMLDTQYF
TRBV7-6	.	.	TRBJ2-5	TGTGCCAGCAGCTTAGCGGCAGAAGAGACCCAGTACTTC	CASSLAAEETQYF
TRBV19	.	.	TRBJ2-3	TGTGCCAGTAGTCGCAGGACAGATACGCAGTATTTT	CASSRRTDTQYF
TRBV5-4	TRBD2	.	TRBJ2-1	TGTGCCAGCAGCTTTTTGGGACTAGCGTACAATGAGCAGTTCTTC	CASSFLGLAYNEQFF
TRBV7-9	.	.	TRBJ2-7	TGTGCCAGCAGCTTTGGGCAGGTGAGCGAGCAGTACTTC	CASSFGQVSEQYF
TRBV7-2	TRBD2	.	TRBJ2-2	TGTGCCAGCAGTCGCGCCCTTAGCGGGAGTAAGGCCGGGGAGCTGTTTTTT	CASSRALSGSKAGELFF
TRBV5-5	.	.	TRBJ2-2	TGTGCCAGCAGGGAGGGGATTCCGAACACCGGGGAGCTGTTTTTT	CASREGIPNTGELFF
TRBV10-3	TRBD1	.	TRBJ2-7	TGTGCCATCAGTGAGGCGGAGGACAGGCTCCACGAGCAGTACTTC	CAISEAEDRLHEQYF
TRBV5-1	TRBD1	.	TRBJ1-4	TGCGCCAGCAGCTCGACAGGGGGCGGTAATGAAAAACTGTTTTTT	CASSSTGGGNEKLFF
TRBV10-3	.	.	TRBJ2-2	TGTGCCATCAGTGAGTCTAGGTGGGAGCTGTTTTTT	CAISESRWELFF
TRBV18	.	few	TRBJ2-4	TGTGCCAGCTCACCGTCAGGACTAGCCAAAAACATTCAGTACTTC	CASSPSGLAKNIQYF
TRBV21-1	.	.	TRBJ1-5	TGTGCCAGCGGCCAGGGGGATCAGCCCCAGCATTTT	CASGQGDQPQHF
TRBV10-2	.	.	TRBJ2-7	TGCGCCAGCAGACCCGGGACACCCCGCCGCGAGCAGTACTTC	CASRPGTPRREQYF
TRBV5-4	.	.	TRBJ2-5	TGTGCCAGCAGCTACAGGAGCGCGGTGACCCAGTACTTC	CASSYRSAVTQYF
TRBV7-9	.	.	TRBJ2-3	TGTGCCAGCAGGTACACAGATACGCAGTATTTT	CASRYTDTQYF
TRBV19	.	.	TRBJ1-1	TGTGCCGTAGGCGTTCTGGGCACTGAAGCTTTCTTT	CAVGVLGTEAFF
TRBV19	TRBD2	.	TRBJ2-7	TGTGCCAGTAGTATTGGCGGGAGGGCCTACGAGCAGTACTTC	CASSIGGRAYEQYF
TRBV28	TRBD2	.	TRBJ2-1	TGTGCCAGCGGACTAGCGGGGGGCTACAATGAGCAGTTCTTC	CASGLAGGYNEQFF
TRBV28	.	.	TRBJ1-5	TGTGCCAGCAGCAATAGCAATCAGCCCCAGCATTTT	CASSNSNQPQHF
TRBV5-1	.	.	TRBJ1-4	TGCGCCAGCAGCTTGGGTACCGATGAAAAACTGTTTTTT	CASSLGTDEKLFF
TRBV19	.	once	TRBJ2-7	TGTGCCAGTAGTGTAGTCGGTTCCGACGAGCAGTACTTC	CASSVVGSDEQYF
TRBV5-1	.	.	TRBJ1-2	TGCGCCAGCAGCTTGGAGGCGGGTGGGGGCTACACCTTC	CASSLEAGGGYTF
TRBV7-6	.	.	TRBJ2-2	TGTGCCAGCAGCCCATTGTTACTAGTAATCACCGGGGAGCTGTTTTTT	CASSPLLLVITGELFF
TRBV2	TRBD2	.	TRBJ2-6	TGTGCCAGCAGCGGACTAGCAAGTTGGTCTGGGGCCAACGTCCTGACTTTC	CASSGLASWSGANVLTF
TRBV30	.	.	TRBJ1-6	TGTGCCTGGACCCCAGGGGTGGGTTCACCCCTCCACTTT	CAWTPGVGSPLHF
TRBV30	TRBD1	.	TRBJ2-5	TGTGCCTGGAGTACGACAGGGGTGGGCGAGACCCAGTACTTC	CAWSTTGVGETQYF
TRBV19	TRBD1	many	TRBJ1-2	TGTGCCAGTAGTTCTGGGACAGGGCTCGGCTACACCTTC	CASSSGTGLGYTF
TRBV5-1	.	.	TRBJ2-5	TGCGCCAGCAGCTTGACAGTACAAGAGACCCAGTACTTC	CASSLTVQETQYF
TRBV6-1	.	medium-sized	TRBJ2-2	TGTGCCAGCAGTGAAGAAGAAGGAAACACCGGGGAGCTGTTTTTT	CASSEEEGNTGELFF
TRBV5-1	TRBD1	.	TRBJ2-3	TGCGCCAGCAGCTTTAACAGGGGGTCAGATACGCAGTATTTT	CASSFNRGSDTQYF
TRBV20-1	.	.	TRBJ1-1	TGCAGTGCTAGTAGGGGGACTGAAGCTTTCTTT	CSASRGTEAFF
TRBV5-1	.	.	TRBJ2-1	TGCGCCAGCAGCTTTGACGGGAGCTCCTACAATGAGCAGTTCTTC	CASSFDGSSYNEQFF
TRBV7-2	.	.	TRBJ2-7	TGTGCCAGCAGCCCCAGTCGGGAGCAGTACTTC	CASSPSREQYF
TRBV5-1	.	many	TRBJ1-1	TGCGCCAGCAGCCGGACTCAGGGGAACACTGAAGCTTTCTTT	CASSRTQGNTEAFF
TRBV7-3	TRBD2	.	TRBJ2-3	TGTGCCAGCAGCTTAAACCCGGCGACTAGCGGGAGAGGGGTAGGCACAGATACGCAGTATTTT	CASSLNPATSGRGVGTDTQYF